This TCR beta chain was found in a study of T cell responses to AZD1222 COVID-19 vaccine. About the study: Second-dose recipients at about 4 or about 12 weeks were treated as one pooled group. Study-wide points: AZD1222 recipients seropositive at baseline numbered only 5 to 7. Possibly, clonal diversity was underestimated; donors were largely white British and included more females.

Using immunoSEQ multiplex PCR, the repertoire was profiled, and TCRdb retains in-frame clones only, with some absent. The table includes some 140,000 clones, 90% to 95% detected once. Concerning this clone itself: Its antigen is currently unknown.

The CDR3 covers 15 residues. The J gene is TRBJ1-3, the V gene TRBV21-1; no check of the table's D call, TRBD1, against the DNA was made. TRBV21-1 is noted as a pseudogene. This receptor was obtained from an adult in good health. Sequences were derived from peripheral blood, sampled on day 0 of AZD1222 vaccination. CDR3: CGTGAKGASGNTIYF. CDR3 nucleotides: TGTGGGACAGGGGCCAAGGGGGCCTCTGGAAACACCATATATTTT.